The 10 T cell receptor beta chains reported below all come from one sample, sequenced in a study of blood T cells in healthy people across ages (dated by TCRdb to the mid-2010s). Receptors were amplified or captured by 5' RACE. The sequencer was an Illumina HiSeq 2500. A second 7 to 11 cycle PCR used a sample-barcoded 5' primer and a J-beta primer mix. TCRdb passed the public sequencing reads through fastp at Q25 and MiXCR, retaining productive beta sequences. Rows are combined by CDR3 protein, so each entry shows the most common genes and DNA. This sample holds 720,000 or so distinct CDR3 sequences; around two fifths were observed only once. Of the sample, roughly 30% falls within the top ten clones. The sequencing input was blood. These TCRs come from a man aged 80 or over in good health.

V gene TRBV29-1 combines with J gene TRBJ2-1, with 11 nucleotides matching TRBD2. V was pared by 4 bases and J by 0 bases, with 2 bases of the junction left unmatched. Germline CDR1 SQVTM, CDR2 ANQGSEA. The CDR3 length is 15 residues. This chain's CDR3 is CSVGTSGYSYNEQFF. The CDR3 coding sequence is TGCAGCGTTGGGACTAGCGGGTACTCCTACAATGAGCAGTTCTTC.

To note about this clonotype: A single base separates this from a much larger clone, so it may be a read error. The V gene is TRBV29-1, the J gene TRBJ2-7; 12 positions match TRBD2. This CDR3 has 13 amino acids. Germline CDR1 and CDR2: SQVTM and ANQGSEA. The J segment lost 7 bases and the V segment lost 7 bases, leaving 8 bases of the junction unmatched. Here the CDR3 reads CSAGTSGRNEQYF. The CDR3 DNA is TGCAGCGCAGGGACTAGCGGGCGCAATGAGCAGTACTTC.

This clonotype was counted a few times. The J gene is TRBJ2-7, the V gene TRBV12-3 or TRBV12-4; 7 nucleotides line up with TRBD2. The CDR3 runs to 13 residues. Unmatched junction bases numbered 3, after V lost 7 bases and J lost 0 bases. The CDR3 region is CASMGGTSYEQYF. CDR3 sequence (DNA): TGTGCCAGCATGGGGGGGACCTCCTACGAGCAGTACTTC.

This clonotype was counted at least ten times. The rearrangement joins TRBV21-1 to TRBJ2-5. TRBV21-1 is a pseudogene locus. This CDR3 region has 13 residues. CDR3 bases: TGTGCCAGCAGCCAGGACTTACAAGAGACCCAGTACTTC. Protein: CASSQDLQETQYF.

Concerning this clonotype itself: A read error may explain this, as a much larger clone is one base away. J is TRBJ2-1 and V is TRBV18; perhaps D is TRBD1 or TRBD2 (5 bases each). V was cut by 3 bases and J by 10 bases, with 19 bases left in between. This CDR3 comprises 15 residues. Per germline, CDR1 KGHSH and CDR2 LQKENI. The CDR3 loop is CASSPFGTLGDEQFF. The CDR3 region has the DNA TGTGCCAGCTCACCTTTCGGGACCCTTGGAGACGAGCAGTTCTTC.

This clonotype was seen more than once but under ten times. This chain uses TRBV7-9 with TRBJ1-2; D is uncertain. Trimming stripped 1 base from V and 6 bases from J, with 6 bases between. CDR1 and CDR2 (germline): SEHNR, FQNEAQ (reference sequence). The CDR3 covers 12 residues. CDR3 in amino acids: CASSLVSDGYTF. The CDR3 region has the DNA TGTGCCAGCAGCTTAGTCAGCGATGGCTACACCTTC.

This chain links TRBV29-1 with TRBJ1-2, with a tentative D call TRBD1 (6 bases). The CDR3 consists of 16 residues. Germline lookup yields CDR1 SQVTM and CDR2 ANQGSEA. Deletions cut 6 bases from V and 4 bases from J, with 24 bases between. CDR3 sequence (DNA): TGCAGCGTAACCGGAGGGGGACGGGGGATCGCCTATGGCTACACCTTC. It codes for CSVTGGGRGIAYGYTF.

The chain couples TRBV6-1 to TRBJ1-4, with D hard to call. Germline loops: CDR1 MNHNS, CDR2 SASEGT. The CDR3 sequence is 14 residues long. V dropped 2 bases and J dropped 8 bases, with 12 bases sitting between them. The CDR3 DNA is TGTGCCAGCAGTGAACGGGCGGAAAAGGAAAAACTGTTTTTT. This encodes CASSERAEKEKLFF.

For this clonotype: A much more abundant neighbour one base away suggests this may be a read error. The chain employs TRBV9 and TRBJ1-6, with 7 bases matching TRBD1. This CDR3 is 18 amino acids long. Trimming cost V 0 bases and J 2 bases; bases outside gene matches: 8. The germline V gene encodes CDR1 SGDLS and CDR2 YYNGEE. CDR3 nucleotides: TGTGCCAGCAGCGTAGAAGGGGGCGCCAGCCCCTATAATTCACCCCTCCACTTT. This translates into CASSVEGGASPYNSPLHF.

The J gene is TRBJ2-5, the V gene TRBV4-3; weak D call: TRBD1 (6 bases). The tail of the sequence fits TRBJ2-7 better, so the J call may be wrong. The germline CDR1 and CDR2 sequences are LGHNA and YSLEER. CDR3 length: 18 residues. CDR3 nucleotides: TGCGCCAGCAGCCAAGATTTAACAGGGCGGGTTGTGAGCTACGAGCAGTACTTC. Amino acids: CASSQDLTGRVVSYEQYF.